This T cell receptor (beta chain) was documented in a study of cytomegalovirus exposure and HLA in healthy donors. Study-wide points: According to a subsequent analysis, TCR clusters from the first cohort were inclined to appear together in the 110 or so validation repertoires. It was about 180 TCR beta chains that were listed as cytomegalovirus-associated.

With regard to this clone: The antigen remains undetermined.

Produced via immunoSEQ multiplex PCR; TCRdb's table is partial and in-frame only. The data contain some 250,000 clones, 90% of them seen just once; the ten biggest clones take up under 4%. The ends were cut back, 4 bases at V and 1 base at J, with 14 bases in the middle. CDR1 and CDR2 from the germline V gene are SGHTA and FQGNSA. The CDR3 is made up of 15 amino acids. The sequenced sample consisted of PBMCs. J is TRBJ2-7 and V is TRBV7-2; a possible D gene is TRBD1 (6 bases). This receptor was obtained from a woman in her thirties in good health and CMV-seronegative. In DNA form, the CDR3 reads TGTGCCAGCAGCTCTTCGAGGGGGAGTTCCTACGAGCAGTACTTC. Protein sequence: CASSSSRGSSYEQYF.